This TCR beta chain was found in a study of STAT5B mutations in CD4+ large granular lymphocyte leukemia (dated by TCRdb to 2021 to 2024). Concerning the study at large: Among the healthy controls, the CDR3 'QG' motif was associated with a particular HLA allele. The study compared the TCRbeta repertoires of patients with CD4+ T-cell large granular lymphocyte leukemia against the TCRbeta repertoires of healthy blood donors. The purity of purified fractions was confirmed by flow cytometry on FACSCanto II or FACSVerse to exceed 95% among lymphocytes. Beyond this particular receptor, the publication reports: The data were not HLA-matched, and the relatively small sample size could explain the higher clonality seen in CD4+ compared with CD8+ T-LGLL. Main leukemic clonotypes were private to each patient, although roughly 26% appeared at low frequency in other patients' non-leukemic repertoires. Greater clonality appeared to be present in CD4-sorted patient repertoires than in healthy CD4+ repertoires, and the difference was retained after the putative leukemic clones were removed. Enrichment of TRBV06-family usage was observed among the top patient clones (8/27) relative to healthy controls (2/35).

Germline trimming: 1 base from V, 5 bases from J; junction bases outside gene matches: 4. As encoded in the germline V gene, CDR1 is SGHVS while CDR2 is FQNEAQ. The CDR3, cysteine through phenylalanine, is 14 amino acids long. Only the CDR3 DNA is retained, 42 bases long and in frame from the first base. The immunoSEQ assay at survey resolution was used to sequence TCRbeta rearrangements from genomic DNA. On the study's bioinformatics: In the TCR sequencing data, the lowest productive clonotype frequency that could be detected was 2.59 x 10-5. Only productive TCRbeta rearrangements, meaning sequences that were complete and in-frame, were kept for the analyses. Simpson clonality, calculated in the immunoSEQ Analyzer version 3.0, was used as the measure of sample clonality. Clones were categorized by frequency as very rare, small, medium, large (1-20%) or hyperexpanded (>20%). OLGA 1.2.3 estimated generation probabilities, VDJtools produced V-gene circos plots, VDJdb was queried for specificities, and GLIPH identified CDR3 motifs. What TCRdb holds here is the immuneACCESS table cut down to in-frame rearrangements. Part of the clones is not present; checked against another copy, under half of the missing clones reflect an unresolved V gene, and the others are unexplained. The V and J calls and clone size are taken from that table; D and trimming were inferred from the DNA. The sample data list some 40,000 clones, and approximately 86% of these were observed just once. Of the sample, 2% to 3% is held by the ten largest clones.

The healthy controls were a few dozen blood donors, and the buffy coats of these donors were supplied by the Finnish Red Cross blood service. All TCR-sequenced material derived from peripheral blood: patient blood samples and healthy donor buffy coats. Ficoll-Hypaque gradient centrifugation was used to isolate peripheral blood mononuclear cells. CD4+ cells were magnetically purified from the buffy coats of healthy controls. The Gentra Puregene Cell and Tissue kit was used for genomic DNA extraction, and quantification was performed on a Qubit 2.0 fluorometer. About this clone itself: What this receptor recognizes is not known. It has no much larger one-base neighbor in the sample; base qualities were not kept.

The TCR comes from a human donor in good health. Sequences were obtained from CD4+ T cells from blood buffy coats. Rearrangement joined TRBV7-8 to TRBJ2-7; 8 junctional bases match TRBD1. CDR3 reads: CASSLVTGEDEQYF. The DNA sequence is as follows: TGTGCCAGCAGCTTAGTGACAGGGGAGGACGAGCAGTACTTC.